This T cell receptor beta chain is from a study of radiation and T cells in renal cell carcinoma. Across the study: Nephrectomy followed 15 Gy stereotactic body radiation by 4 weeks. Overall study results and limits: In blood, top tumor clones expanded by 2 weeks, shrinking by 4.

There are a few counts of this clone. Its antigen is as yet unknown. The CDR3 extends over 13 amino acids. From germline, CDR1 is SGHVS and CDR2 FNYEAQ. V was trimmed by 5 bases and J by 4 bases, leaving 11 bases between them. Time point of the sample: baseline pretreatment blood. As to treatment: 15 Gy SBRT to primary tumor, nephrectomy 4 weeks later. The tumor was a clear cell renal cell carcinoma. Clones were sequenced by immunoSEQ multiplex PCR, and TCRdb holds only the in-frame ones, with some missing. Here the sample spans 130,000 to 150,000 clones, 70% to 90% being singletons. The receptor was derived from a woman between 50 and 59 years old with renal cell carcinoma. The sample here was blood, taken from a patient whose treatment included radiotherapy and nephrectomy. The chain carries TRBV7-6 and TRBJ1-1; possibly TRBD1 for D (6 bases). The CDR3 DNA sequence: TGTGCCAGCAGCCTCGGACAGACCACTGAAGCTTTCTTT. It encodes CASSLGQTTEAFF.